Below, one TCR beta chain is given with its context. The antigen remains undetermined. The source of the sample is a study of post-analysis software for immune sequencing data. Researchers reported that TCR beta cDNA libraries carried unique molecular identifiers. T cells, about 0.9 to 11 million of them, yielded roughly 470,000 cDNA molecules. TCRdb called the PCR reads again in MiXCR, with one record for every CDR3 protein. The sample lists roughly 730,000 distinct CDR3 sequences, roughly 27% occurring once. With 4 bases removed from V and 4 bases from J, the gap between germline ends came to 16 bases. CDR1 is ENHRY, CDR2 SYGVKD, per germline. The CDR3 length is 15 residues. Study outcomes and limitations: Among 5 or 6 TRBV segments more frequent in patients than controls were TRBV5-6, TRBV5-1 and TRBV20-1.

The receptor was derived from a girl under 18 with multiple sclerosis. Sequenced material: blood. The chain links TRBV10-3 to TRBJ1-1; possibly TRBD1 for D (6 bases). The CDR3 loop reads CAISGLGGRTTEAFF. In DNA, the CDR3 is TGTGCCATCAGTGGACTAGGGGGGCGGACCACTGAAGCTTTCTTT.